These 23 T cell receptor beta chains came from one sample sequenced in a study of blood T cell repertoires in COVID-19. Produced via immunoSEQ multiplex PCR; TCRdb's table is partial and in-frame only. The sample includes around 310,000 clones, approximately 89% of them seen just once. The source material was PBMCs or T cells enriched from blood (not recorded which). All receptors come from a woman aged 25 to 45 who had recovered from COVID-19.

The chain has TRBV5-4 and TRBJ2-7; 10 bases are a match to TRBD2. The CDR3 consists of 16 residues. With 3 bases clipped from V and 6 bases from J, the junction kept 12 bases outside the gene matches. CDR1 is SGHNT, CDR2 YYREEE, per germline (reference sequence). CDR3 protein: CASSSGRTSGAGEQYF. As DNA, the CDR3 is TGTGCCAGCAGCTCGGGAAGGACTAGCGGCGCTGGCGAGCAGTACTTC.

This chain links TRBV19 with TRBJ1-1; 8 bases are a match to TRBD1. The CDR3 is 15 residues long. The germline gives CDR1 LNHDA, CDR2 SQIVND (reference sequence). The trim removed 5 bases at V and 3 bases at J, leaving 8 bases unmatched. In nucleotides, the CDR3 is TGTGCCAGTAGTGTTGCAGGGGGCTTGGACACTGAAGCTTTCTTT. It is translated as CASSVAGGLDTEAFF.

V gene TRBV2 combines with J gene TRBJ1-5; no clear D gene. CDR1 is SNHLY, CDR2 FYNNEI, per germline. This CDR3 spans 14 amino acids. V lost 0 bases, J lost 5 bases, and 8 bases lay in between. The CDR3 loop is CASSEADGDQPQHF. For the CDR3, the DNA is TGTGCCAGCAGTGAAGCAGACGGGGATCAGCCCCAGCATTTT.

V usage is TRBV3-1 (or the pseudogene TRBV3-2) and J usage is TRBJ1-1; D not resolved. The CDR3 runs 13 residues. V was cut by 1 base and J by 0 bases, with 3 bases left in between. Germline assignment: CDR1 LGHDT and CDR2 YNNKEL (reference sequence). CDR3 nucleotides: TGTGCCAGCAGCCAAGTCTTGAACACTGAAGCTTTCTTT. It is translated as CASSQVLNTEAFF.

V usage is TRBV5-8 and J usage is TRBJ1-2; D is perhaps TRBD1 (6 bases). Trimming removed 5 bases from V and 2 bases from J, with 10 bases in between. The CDR3 loop spans 13 amino acids. CDR1 is SGHTS, CDR2 YDEGEE, per germline. The CDR3 DNA reads TGTGCCAGCAGGTCCCAGGGGAACTATGGCTACACCTTC. This sequence encodes CASRSQGNYGYTF.

The chain employs TRBV14 and TRBJ1-4; D gene unclear. The V end was cut by 1 base, the J end by 7 bases, with 19 bases between. This CDR3 is built from 17 residues. Germline CDR1 reads SGHDN; CDR2 reads FVKESK. CDR3 region: CASSQVVFEGWTEKLFF. The CDR3 DNA follows: TGTGCCAGCAGCCAAGTTGTATTCGAGGGCTGGACTGAAAAACTGTTTTTT.

This chain joins TRBV28 and TRBJ1-5; the match to TRBD1 covers 7 bases. Unmatched junction bases numbered 5, after V lost 9 bases and J lost 3 bases. CDR1 is MDHEN, CDR2 SYDVKM, per germline. This CDR3 comprises 13 residues. The CDR3 protein is CASTGQFNQPQHF. In DNA, the CDR3 is TGTGCCAGTACGGGACAGTTCAATCAGCCCCAGCATTTT.

J is TRBJ1-4 and V is TRBV5-1, with D possibly TRBD1 on 5 matching bases. CDR3 length equals 14 residues. From germline, CDR1 is SGHRS and CDR2 YFSETQ. V dropped 4 bases and J dropped 3 bases, with 10 bases sitting between them. CDR3 amino acids: CASSPGGANEKLFF. The CDR3 region has the DNA TGCGCCAGCAGCCCGGGGGGAGCTAATGAAAAACTGTTTTTT.

The sample holds a few counts of this clone. The chain combines TRBV6-5 with TRBJ1-2; 8 positions agree with TRBD1. With V trimmed by 10 bases and J by 8 bases, 12 bases remained unmatched. Germline V CDR1 and CDR2: MNHEY, SVGAGI. The CDR3 has 13 amino acids. The CDR3 loop is CANRIDQGAGYTF. CDR3 DNA: TGTGCCAACCGAATAGATCAGGGGGCCGGCTACACCTTC.

The chain carries TRBV5-6 and TRBJ1-6; D unresolved. The V gene lost 4 bases and the J gene lost 10 bases, with 9 bases spanning the gap. The V gene's germline CDR1 is SGHDT and CDR2 YYEEEE. CDR3 length: 12 amino acids. The CDR3 loop is CASSPLGSPLHF. The DNA of the CDR3 is TGTGCCAGCAGCCCGCTCGGGTCACCCCTCCACTTT.

The rearrangement links TRBV5-1 to TRBJ2-7; possibly TRBD2 for D (6 bases). This CDR3 region has 15 residues. Germline V gene lookup returns CDR1 SGHRS and CDR2 YFSETQ. Deletions cut 0 bases from V and 4 bases from J, with 14 bases between. This CDR3 reads CASSLGLGSGYEQYF. CDR3 nucleotide sequence: TGCGCCAGCAGCTTGGGTCTAGGGAGCGGGTACGAGCAGTACTTC.

This clone was detected only once. This rearrangement joins TRBV6-5 to TRBJ1-5, with TRBD1 matching 9 bases. This CDR3 has 16 amino acids. Germline V gene sequence: CDR1 MNHEY, CDR2 SVGAGI. V dropped 4 bases and J dropped 5; count of bases not matched to a gene: 9. CDR3 loop: CASSSIGQGWHQPQHF. The CDR3 DNA reads as TGTGCCAGCAGTTCCATCGGACAGGGGTGGCATCAGCCCCAGCATTTT.

Regarding this clone: Additional DNA sequences in this sample encode the identical CDR3. The chain has TRBV27 and TRBJ2-1, with D uncertain. Trimming shortened V by 6 bases and J by 4 bases, and 4 bases separated the two germline ends. CDR3 length equals 11 residues. Germline V gene data show CDR1 as MNHEY and CDR2 as SMNVEV (reference sequence). The CDR3, as DNA: TGTGCCAGCAGCCGTTACAATGAGCAGTTCTTC. Its protein product is CASSRYNEQFF.

V is TRBV7-9 and J is TRBJ1-5; D is possibly TRBD1 (6 bases). The germline V gene encodes CDR1 SEHNR and CDR2 FQNEAQ (reference sequence). V lost 4 bases, J lost 2 bases, and 15 bases lay in between. The CDR3 length is 16 residues. The CDR3 protein is CASSSTGSLGNQPQHF. The CDR3 bases are TGTGCCAGCAGCTCGACAGGCAGTCTGGGCAATCAGCCCCAGCATTTT. The variable domain in full, with the rest retrieved from reference TRBV7-9 and TRBJ1-5, is DTGVSQNPRHKITKRGQNVTFRCDPISEHNRLYWYRQTLGQGPEFLTYFQNEAQLEKSRLLSDRFSAERPKGSFSTLEIQRTEQGDSAMYLCASSSTGSLGNQPQHFGDGTRLSIL.

Only one count was recorded for this clone. The rearrangement links TRBV7-2 to TRBJ1-1; D may be TRBD1 (5 bases). Germline V gene data show CDR1 as SGHTA and CDR2 as FQGNSA. The V gene lost 0 bases and the J gene lost 7 bases, with 21 bases spanning the gap. The CDR3 contains 17 residues. CDR3 DNA: TGTGCCAGCAGCTTAGCGTTAAAGGGGCGATTTAGTGTTGAAGCTTTCTTT. This sequence encodes CASSLALKGRFSVEAFF.

This chain joins TRBV10-1 and TRBJ2-1, with 14 bases that match TRBD2. This CDR3 is 16 amino acids long. V lost 6 bases to trimming and J lost 7 bases; unmatched junction nucleotides: 8. The germline V gene encodes CDR1 WNHNN and CDR2 SYGVQD (reference sequence). This CDR3 reads CASRSLGLAGGNEQFF. The CDR3 nucleotides are TGCGCCAGCAGATCCCTAGGACTAGCGGGAGGAAATGAGCAGTTCTTC.

In this sample, this clone turned up once. V is TRBV10-3 and J is TRBJ1-2; 7 positions agree with TRBD1. CDR1 ENHRY and CDR2 SYGVKD come from the germline V gene. The CDR3 contains 14 residues. The trim removed 6 bases at V and 4 bases at J, leaving 8 bases unmatched. The CDR3 reads CAIRSGTAIYGYTF. The CDR3 region has the DNA TGTGCCATCAGGTCCGGGACAGCAATCTATGGCTACACCTTC.

CDR3 in DNA: TGTGCCAGCACCGAATACCGGGGGTTGAATCAGCCCCAGCATTTT. Amino acids: CASTEYRGLNQPQHF. This chain connects TRBV7-2 to TRBJ1-5, with D possibly TRBD1 on 5 matching bases. Between the trimmed V and J ends, which lost 7 bases and 4 bases, there was a span of 17 bases. The CDR3 contains 15 residues. Germline CDR1 reads SGHTA; CDR2 reads FQGNSA.

The genes are TRBV10-3 and TRBJ1-4, with TRBD1 identical over 7 bases. Losses at the gene ends were 7 bases for V and 6 bases for J; bases not matched to a gene: 5. The CDR3 contains 13 residues. CDR1 is ENHRY, CDR2 SYGVKD, per germline. The CDR3 DNA sequence: TGTGCCATCAACGACAGGGTTTATGAAAAACTGTTTTTT. Translated, it gives CAINDRVYEKLFF.

The rearrangement joins TRBV5-4 to TRBJ2-5; weak D call: TRBD1 (6 bases). The CDR3 runs to 15 residues. CDR1 is SGHNT, CDR2 YYREEE, per germline (reference sequence). V lost 4 bases to trimming and J lost 5 bases, with 18 bases between them. Here the CDR3 reads CASSQGFEGLETQYF. The CDR3 DNA reads as TGTGCCAGCAGCCAGGGGTTTGAGGGGCTGGAGACCCAGTACTTC.

The rearrangement uses TRBV9 and TRBJ2-7; TRBD2 matches 8 bases. The length of the CDR3 is 17 residues. V shed 0 bases and J 2 bases; nucleotides not matched to a gene: 10. CDR1 is SGDLS and CDR2 is YYNGEE in the germline V gene. This CDR3 reads CASSVGPRGGPTYEQYF. The CDR3 DNA is TGTGCCAGCAGCGTAGGCCCCCGGGGGGGGCCAACCTACGAGCAGTACTTC.

The chain uses TRBV4-1 and TRBJ2-3, with TRBD2 matching 8 bases. Germline V gene data show CDR1 as MGHRA and CDR2 as YSYEKL. J gave up 0 bases and V 4 bases, and 6 bases lay outside the gene matches. CDR3 size: 16 residues. DNA of the CDR3: TGCGCCAGCAGCCCTGCGGGGGGACCTAGCACAGATACGCAGTATTTT. Translating gives CASSPAGGPSTDTQYF.

The chain uses TRBV28 and TRBJ2-7; 7 bases line up with TRBD2. CDR1 MDHEN and CDR2 SYDVKM come from the germline V gene. The CDR3 has 15 amino acids. V lost 3 bases, J lost 4 bases, and 9 bases stayed unmatched. CDR3 nucleotides: TGTGCCAGCAGTTTCTCTCGAGGGAGGGGTTACGAGCAGTACTTC. It codes for CASSFSRGRGYEQYF.